Below, 24 T cell receptor beta chains from the same sample are listed, as sequenced in a study of cytotoxic CD8 clonotypes in ibrutinib-treated CLL. The assay was immunoSEQ multiplex PCR, and TCRdb's table has in-frame clones only and misses some. The table records 140,000 to 150,000 clones, 76% of them present only once. The material was PBMCs, obtained after 24 months of ibrutinib treatment. The receptors derive from a human donor with chronic lymphocytic leukemia.

The chain links TRBV13 to TRBJ2-5; TRBD2 is a possible D gene (6 bases). The CDR3 loop spans 16 amino acids. CDR1 PRHDT and CDR2 FYEKMQ come from the germline V gene (reference sequence). Trimming left V 5 bases short and J 2 bases short, with 18 bases between. CDR3: CASSTGEAGPQETQYF. CDR3 nucleotides: TGTGCCAGCAGCACCGGGGAAGCGGGCCCACAAGAGACCCAGTACTTC. Combining the CDR3 with reference TRBV13 and TRBJ2-5 gives the whole variable domain AAGVIQSPRHLIKEKRETATLKCYPIPRHDTVYWYQQGPGQDPQFLISFYEKMQSDKGSIPDRFSAQQFSDYHSELNMSSLELGDSALYFCASSTGEAGPQETQYFGPGTRLLVL.

This chain uses TRBV7-9 with TRBJ1-1; D gene uncertain. CDR1 is SEHNR and CDR2 is FQNEAQ in the germline V gene (reference sequence). This CDR3 has 13 amino acids. The V and J ends lost 5 bases and 1 base respectively, with 8 bases between them. The CDR3 sequence is CASSPPPNTEAFF. The CDR3 DNA reads TGTGCCAGCAGCCCCCCCCCGAACACTGAAGCTTTCTTT.

This chain links TRBV7-2 with TRBJ2-3; 8 nucleotides align to TRBD2. CDR3 size: 17 residues. Germline-derived CDR1 and CDR2 are SGHTA and FQGNSA. The V segment lost 3 bases and the J segment 0 bases; nucleotides outside the gene matches: 8. This CDR3 reads CASSFRRLAGSTDTQYF. The CDR3, as DNA: TGTGCCAGCAGCTTCAGGCGATTAGCGGGAAGCACAGATACGCAGTATTTT.

The chain links TRBV19 to TRBJ1-2; TRBD1 might be the D (5 bases). Germline-derived CDR1 and CDR2 are LNHDA and SQIVND (reference sequence). The CDR3 has 13 amino acids. Deletions cut 6 bases from V and 8 bases from J, with 16 bases between. This CDR3 is CASRVGVRGGYTF. In DNA, the CDR3 is TGTGCCAGTAGGGTGGGGGTCCGAGGAGGCTACACCTTC.

The rearrangement uses TRBV19 and TRBJ2-7, with 7 bases matching TRBD2. The trim removed 4 bases at V and 6 bases at J, leaving 15 bases unmatched. The CDR3 is 16 residues long. CDR1 is LNHDA, CDR2 SQIVND, per germline (reference sequence). The CDR3 spells CASSKRGGGLLAEQYF. The CDR3 coding sequence is TGTGCCAGTAGTAAGCGGGGAGGCGGGCTCCTCGCCGAGCAGTACTTC.

The chain combines TRBV7-8 with TRBJ2-1; D unclear. This CDR3 is 15 amino acids long. V lost 1 base and J lost 5, with 12 bases in between. Germline assignment: CDR1 SGHVS and CDR2 FQNEAQ. CDR3 protein: CASSLVVGLNNEQFF. CDR3 DNA: TGTGCCAGCAGCTTAGTGGTTGGGCTAAACAATGAGCAGTTCTTC.

CDR3 sequence reads: CATSRDRSSGANVLTF. The CDR3 coding sequence is TGTGCCACCAGCAGAGATCGGAGCTCTGGGGCCAACGTCCTGACTTTC. The chain employs TRBV15 and TRBJ2-6; no reliable D call. This CDR3 has 16 amino acids. V lost 0 bases and J lost 0, with 6 bases in between. CDR1 LNHNV and CDR2 YYDKDF come from the germline V gene (reference sequence).

The chain joins TRBV5-1 to TRBJ1-1; TRBD1 matches at 8 bases. This CDR3 has 15 residues. J gave up 5 bases and V 1 base, and 7 bases lay outside the gene matches. The germline CDR1 and CDR2 sequences are SGHRS and YFSETQ. The DNA of the CDR3 is TGCGCCAGCAGCTTGAGTCCTCACAGGGGGACTGAAGCTTTCTTT. It translates to CASSLSPHRGTEAFF.

V gene TRBV30 combines with J gene TRBJ2-1; perhaps TRBD1 as D (5 bases). Trimming shortened V by 3 bases and J by 10 bases, and 13 bases separated the two germline ends. CDR3 length equals 12 residues. CDR1 and CDR2 (germline): GTSNPN, SVGIG (reference sequence). The CDR3 region has the DNA TGTGCCTGGAGCCACGATGGGGCGGAGCAGTTCTTC. Protein: CAWSHDGAEQFF.

This clone was recorded at least ten times. The genes are TRBV7-9 and TRBJ2-1; 9 bases align to TRBD1. Germline CDR1 is SEHNR and CDR2 is FQNEAQ (reference sequence). The CDR3 extends over 15 amino acids. J gave up 5 bases and V 5 bases, and 7 bases lay outside the gene matches. The CDR3, as DNA: TGTGCCAGCAGCCCCCGGACAGGGGTGAACAATGAGCAGTTCTTC. This gives the protein CASSPRTGVNNEQFF.

This clone was seen a single time. The chain employs TRBV4-1 and TRBJ1-3; 7 bases are shared with TRBD1. Per the germline V gene, CDR1 is MGHRA and CDR2 is YSYEKL. With 4 bases clipped from V and 4 bases from J, the junction kept 13 bases outside the gene matches. The CDR3 runs 17 residues. CDR3 region: CASSRTPEGARGNTIYF. The CDR3 DNA sequence: TGCGCCAGCAGCCGAACCCCCGAGGGGGCGCGAGGAAACACCATATATTTT.

This chain links TRBV7-9 with TRBJ2-2; 8 nucleotides match TRBD2. Unmatched junction bases numbered 10, after V lost 4 bases and J lost 6 bases. CDR3 size: 16 residues. CDR1 and CDR2 from the germline V gene are SEHNR and FQNEAQ (reference sequence). CDR3 bases: TGTGCCAGCAGCTCCCTGGGACTAGGAGGGTCCGGGGAGCTGTTTTTT. Translated: CASSSLGLGGSGELFF.

The J gene is TRBJ1-2, the V gene TRBV28; weak D call: TRBD1 (6 bases). Germline loops: CDR1 MDHEN, CDR2 SYDVKM. V dropped 5 bases and J dropped 4 bases, with 17 bases sitting between them. This CDR3 is built from 15 residues. The CDR3 nucleotides are TGTGCCAGCAGTCCCGGGGAGGGGGGCCCCTATGGCTACACCTTC. This gives the protein CASSPGEGGPYGYTF.

For the CDR3, the DNA is TGTGCCAGCAGCGCCCGGACAGTTTGGGACACCGGGGAGCTGTTTTTT. Translating gives CASSARTVWDTGELFF. V usage is TRBV7-3 and J usage is TRBJ2-2; possible D gene TRBD1, 6 bases. Trimming took 5 bases from V and 3 from J, leaving 16 bases between them. Per germline, CDR1 SGHTA and CDR2 FQGTGA. This CDR3 is built from 16 residues.

V is TRBV27 and J is TRBJ2-2, with 8 bases matching TRBD2. The trim removed 1 base at V and 7 bases at J, leaving 5 bases unmatched. The germline V gene has CDR1 MNHEY and CDR2 SMNVEV (reference sequence). The CDR3 runs to 15 residues. The CDR3: CASSLFGGAIGELFF. Written as DNA, the CDR3 is TGTGCCAGCAGTTTATTCGGGGGGGCGATCGGGGAGCTGTTTTTT.

Here the CDR3 reads CASSLIGLAGGNEQFF. CDR3 coding DNA: TGTGCCAGCAGCTTAATCGGCCTAGCGGGCGGCAATGAGCAGTTCTTC. This chain joins TRBV7-3 and TRBJ2-1, with 8 bases aligning to TRBD2. After removal of 1 base from V and 6 bases from J, the junction contained 8 bases not matched to a gene. This CDR3 has 16 amino acids. CDR1 and CDR2 from the germline V gene are SGHTA and FQGTGA. Based on the CDR3 plus reference TRBV7-3 and TRBJ2-1, the full variable domain is GAGVSQTPSNKVTEKGKYVELRCDPISGHTALYWYRQSLGQGPEFLIYFQGTGAADDSGLPNDRFFAVRPEGSVSTLKIQRTERGDSAVYLCASSLIGLAGGNEQFFGPGTRLTVL.

The chain links TRBV28 to TRBJ1-6; D uncertain. The CDR3 is 13 residues long. Germline-derived CDR1 and CDR2 are MDHEN and SYDVKM. Trimming shortened V by 3 bases and J by 14 bases, and 14 bases separated the two germline ends. CDR3 sequence (DNA): TGTGCCAGCAGTTTCGTCCCCGTTTGGACCCTCCACTTT. This sequence encodes CASSFVPVWTLHF.

The gene calls are TRBV27 and TRBJ2-5, with 11 nucleotides matching TRBD1. CDR1 MNHEY and CDR2 SMNVEV come from the germline V gene (reference sequence). The ends lost 5 bases at V and 3 bases at J; junction bases unmatched: 5. The CDR3 spans 15 residues. CDR3 DNA sequence: TGTGCCAGCAGTGGGCCGGGACAGGGGGAAGAGACCCAGTACTTC. This gives the protein CASSGPGQGEETQYF.

The rearrangement uses TRBV6-1 and TRBJ1-3; D is unclear. The CDR3 is 11 residues long. The germline CDR1 and CDR2 sequences are MNHNS and SASEGT. The ends were cut back, 7 bases at V and 3 bases at J, with 4 bases in the middle. CDR3 DNA sequence: TGTGCCAGCACGGTTGGAAACACCATATATTTT. Its translation is CASTVGNTIYF.

This clone was detected once. This chain connects TRBV4-2 to TRBJ1-5; a weak D match, TRBD1 (5 bases). Germline CDR1 is LGHNA and CDR2 is YNFKEQ. The CDR3 is 15 amino acids. V was trimmed by 1 base and J by 5 bases, leaving 12 bases between them. The CDR3 spells CASSQVWGRDQPQHF. Written as DNA, the CDR3 is TGTGCCAGCAGCCAAGTTTGGGGCAGAGATCAGCCCCAGCATTTT.

V gene TRBV19 combines with J gene TRBJ2-1; TRBD2 agrees at 9 bases. The J segment lost 7 bases and the V segment lost 11 bases, leaving 9 bases of the junction unmatched. Germline V gene data show CDR1 as LNHDA and CDR2 as SQIVND (reference sequence). CDR3 length equals 13 residues. In DNA form, the CDR3 reads TGTGCCTGCGGGGTAGCGGGAGAGAATGAGCAGTTCTTC. Protein: CACGVAGENEQFF.

The chain carries TRBV29-1 and TRBJ2-5, with 10 positions matching TRBD2. Germline trimming cut 6 bases from V and 2 bases from J; bases unmatched to any gene: 9. The CDR3 contains 15 residues. Germline CDR1 is SQVTM and CDR2 is ANQGSEA. The CDR3 DNA reads as TGCAGCGTCCCCCCTGGTAGCGGGGGGCAAGAGACCCAGTACTTC. It encodes CSVPPGSGGQETQYF. The variable domain in full, completed from reference TRBV29-1 and TRBJ2-5, reads SAVISQKPSRDICQRGTSLTIQCQVDSQVTMMFWYRQQPGQSLTLIATANQGSEATYESGFVIDKFPISRPNLTFSTLTVSNMSPEDSSIYLCSVPPGSGGQETQYFGPGTRLLVL.

CDR3: CASSLPDSYEQYF. The CDR3 coding sequence is TGCGCCAGCAGCTTACCAGACAGTTACGAGCAGTACTTC. The chain carries TRBV5-1 and TRBJ2-7; D possibly corresponds to TRBD1 (5 bases). The CDR3 extends over 13 amino acids. CDR1 is SGHRS, CDR2 YFSETQ, per germline. V lost 2 bases, J lost 4 bases, and 10 bases lay in between.

The rearrangement joins TRBV4-2 to TRBJ2-6, with 7 bases that match TRBD1. Germline trimming cut 0 bases from V and 3 bases from J; bases unmatched to any gene: 5. Germline V gene lookup returns CDR1 LGHNA and CDR2 YNFKEQ. The CDR3 covers 17 residues. The CDR3 nucleotides are TGTGCCAGCAGCCAAGAGGTGGCAGGGGGTGGGGCCAACGTCCTGACTTTC. Translated: CASSQEVAGGGANVLTF.